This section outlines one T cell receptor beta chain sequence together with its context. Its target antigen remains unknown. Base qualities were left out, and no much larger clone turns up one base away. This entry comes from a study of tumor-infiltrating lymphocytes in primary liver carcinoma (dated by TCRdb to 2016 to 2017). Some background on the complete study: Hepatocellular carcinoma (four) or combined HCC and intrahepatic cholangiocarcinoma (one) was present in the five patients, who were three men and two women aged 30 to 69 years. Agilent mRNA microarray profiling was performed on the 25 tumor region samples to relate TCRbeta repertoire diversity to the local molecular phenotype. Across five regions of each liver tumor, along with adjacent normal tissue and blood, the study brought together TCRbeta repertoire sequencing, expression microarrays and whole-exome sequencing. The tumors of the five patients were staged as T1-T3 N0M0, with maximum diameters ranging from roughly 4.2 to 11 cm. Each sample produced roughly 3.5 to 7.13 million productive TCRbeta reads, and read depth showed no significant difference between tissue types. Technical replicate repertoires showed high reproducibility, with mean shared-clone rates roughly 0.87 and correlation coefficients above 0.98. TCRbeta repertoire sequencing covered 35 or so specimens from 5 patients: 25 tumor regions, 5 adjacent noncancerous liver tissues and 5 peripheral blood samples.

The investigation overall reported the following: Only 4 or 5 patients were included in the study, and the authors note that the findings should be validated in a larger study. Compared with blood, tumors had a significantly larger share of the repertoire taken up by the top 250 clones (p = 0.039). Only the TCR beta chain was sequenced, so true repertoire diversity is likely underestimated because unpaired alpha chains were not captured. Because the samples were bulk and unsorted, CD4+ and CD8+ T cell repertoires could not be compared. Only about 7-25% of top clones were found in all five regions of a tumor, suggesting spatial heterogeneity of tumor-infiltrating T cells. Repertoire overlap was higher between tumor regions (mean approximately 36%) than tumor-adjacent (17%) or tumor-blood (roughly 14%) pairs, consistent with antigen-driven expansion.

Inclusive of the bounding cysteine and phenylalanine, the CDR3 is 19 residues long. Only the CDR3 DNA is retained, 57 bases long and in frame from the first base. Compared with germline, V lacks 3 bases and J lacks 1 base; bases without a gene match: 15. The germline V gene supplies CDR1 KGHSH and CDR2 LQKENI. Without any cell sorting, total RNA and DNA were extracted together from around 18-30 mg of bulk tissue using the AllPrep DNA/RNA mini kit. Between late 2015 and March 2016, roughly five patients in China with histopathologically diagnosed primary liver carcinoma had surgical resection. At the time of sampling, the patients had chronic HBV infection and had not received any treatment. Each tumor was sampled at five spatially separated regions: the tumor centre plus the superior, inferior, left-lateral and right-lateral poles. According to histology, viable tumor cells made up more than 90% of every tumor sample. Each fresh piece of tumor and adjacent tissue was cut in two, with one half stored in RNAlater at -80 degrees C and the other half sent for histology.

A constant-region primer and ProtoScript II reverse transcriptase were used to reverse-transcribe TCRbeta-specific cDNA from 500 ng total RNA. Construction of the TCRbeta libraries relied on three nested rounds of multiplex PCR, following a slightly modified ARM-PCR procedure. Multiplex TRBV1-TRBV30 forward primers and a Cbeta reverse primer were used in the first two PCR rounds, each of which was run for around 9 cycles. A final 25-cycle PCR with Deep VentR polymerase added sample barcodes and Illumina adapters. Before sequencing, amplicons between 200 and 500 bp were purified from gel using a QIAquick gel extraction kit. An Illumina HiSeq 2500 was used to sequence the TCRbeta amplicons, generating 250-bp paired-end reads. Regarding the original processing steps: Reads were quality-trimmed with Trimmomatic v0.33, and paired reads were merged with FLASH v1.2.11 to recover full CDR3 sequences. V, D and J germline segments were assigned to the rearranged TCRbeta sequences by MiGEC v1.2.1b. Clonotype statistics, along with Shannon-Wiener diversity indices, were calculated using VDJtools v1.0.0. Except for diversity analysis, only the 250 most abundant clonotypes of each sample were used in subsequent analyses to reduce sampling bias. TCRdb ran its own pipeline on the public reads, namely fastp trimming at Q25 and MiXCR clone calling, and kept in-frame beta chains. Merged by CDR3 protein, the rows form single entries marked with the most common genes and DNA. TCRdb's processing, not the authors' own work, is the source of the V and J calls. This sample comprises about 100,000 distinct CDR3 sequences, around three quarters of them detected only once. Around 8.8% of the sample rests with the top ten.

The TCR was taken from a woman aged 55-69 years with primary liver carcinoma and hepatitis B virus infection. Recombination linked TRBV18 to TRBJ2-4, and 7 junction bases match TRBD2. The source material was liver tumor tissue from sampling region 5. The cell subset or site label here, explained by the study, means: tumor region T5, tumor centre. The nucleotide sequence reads TGTGCCAGCTCACCCCCCGGAGCGGGATGGGGTTCGGCCAAAAACATTCAGTACTTC. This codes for CASSPPGAGWGSAKNIQYF.